This TCR beta chain was sequenced during a study of shared clonotypes between healthy human individuals (dated by TCRdb to about 2020). At the level of the whole study: The cohort included three men and a couple of women between 18 and 49 years of age. Blood TCR repertoires of about 5 healthy adults were deeply sequenced to estimate repertoire size and the extent of clonotype sharing between individuals. Libraries were prepared and TCR repertoires were sequenced by different laboratories using diverse techniques, in order to increase sequencing depth and limit assay-specific biases. Each donor's leukapheresis produced roughly between roughly 0.85 and 10 billion PBMCs. For each donor, CD4 naive and CD4 memory were each given three plates, CD8 naive was given two plates, and CD8 memory was given one plate.

Using the deep immunoSEQ assay, multiplex PCR amplified TCR CDR3 regions from genomic DNA. Genomic DNA extracted from each cell subset was distributed evenly over all wells of several immunoSEQ 96-well plates, and each plate served as one replicate. Each replicate PCR for sorted subsets received about 200 ng genomic DNA, equal to roughly 30,000 T cell genomes. Purified libraries were quantified with a Qubit 3.0 fluorometer, sized on a Bioanalyzer 2100, and re-quantified with the KAPA Library Quantification kit. Every immunoSEQ 96-well plate was sequenced on a separate single-read 150-cycle Illumina NextSeq 550 flow cell. In the original analysis: Because the immunoSEQ output held only junctional sequences and lacked quality scores, the filtering could not match the filtering applied to full-length reads. To assign V/J genes and CDR3, sequences were annotated against IMGT germline references using PyIR, a Python wrapper for IgBLAST v1.9. Reads with weak V/J assignments (E-value above 1e-6), missing CDR3, stop codons, out-of-frame junctions, or ambiguous translated residues were removed. V3J clonotypes were defined by identical inferred V gene, J gene, and CDR3 amino acid sequence. The percentage overlap between two repertoires was calculated by dividing the number of shared unique clonotypes by the size of the smaller repertoire. RTK rarefaction, the Chao1 estimator, and Recon v2.1 estimates of unobserved clonotypes were used to assess repertoire richness. For all TCRbeta clonotypes obtained by the gDNA method from a few donors, generation probabilities were computed with OLGA. TCRdb provides this immuneACCESS table in a form limited to in-frame rearrangements. Some clones are lacking; in checked studies, under half of them reflect an unresolved V gene, and why the rest are absent is not known. That table furnishes V, J and clone size, whereas the DNA furnished D and trimming. For this sample the table gives approximately 640,000 clones, of which 55% to 75% were detected only once. The top ten clonotypes cover 1.5% to 2% of the sample.

Healthy HIV-negative adults with no recently reported acute infections or vaccinations were included as donors. Only Caucasian adults living in Nashville, Tennessee, USA were represented among the donors. CD4+ T cells were enriched by magnetic negative selection, after which naive cells were positively selected on CD45RA and the negative fraction was taken as the memory subset. Blood was collected by leukapheresis, and PBMCs were isolated by Ficoll-Histopaque density gradient centrifugation and then cryopreserved in liquid nitrogen vapor phase. Analytical flow cytometry was used to check the purity and quantity of each magnetically sorted T cell population. From each sorted fraction, genomic DNA was isolated and quantified by UV absorbance on a Nanodrop 2000c. This clone was seen only once. Its antigen is still unknown. Base qualities were left out, and no much larger clone turns up one base away.

Study-wide conclusions, independent of this receptor: Incomplete sequencing was indicated by rarefaction of sorted-subset datasets, despite the large sequencing depth. Because the study included a small number of donors, the genetic and exposure-history diversity represented was limited. Based on pairwise subsampling, the degree of clonotype sharing among donors was expected to be affected by sequencing depth. Sampling was limited to blood, and TCR repertoires in tissue likely differ from TCR repertoires in blood. Compared with non-shared clonotypes, clonotypes shared by all four sorted-subset donors had higher generation probabilities. Estimated clonotype richness was generally larger for naive than for memory subsets. Sharing across a few donors was observed for 5% to 6.5% of naive CD4, over 3% of naive CD8, about 2.3% of memory CD4, and about 0.39% of memory CD8 clonotypes.

Source material: memory CD4+ T cells sorted from blood. The cell subset or site label of this sample denotes: CD45RA-negative fraction. The source is a woman aged 25 to 39 in good health.

Here is the DNA: TGTGCCAGCAGGACCAAGGGGGGGAGCGATCAGCCCCAGCATTTT. This encodes CASRTKGGSDQPQHF. The V and J segments used are TRBV27 and TRBJ1-5; possibly the D gene is TRBD1, per 6 matching bases. V lost 6 bases and J lost 5 bases; the stretch between them is 17 bases long. Reading from cysteine to phenylalanine, the CDR3 counts 15 amino acids. This entry keeps only the CDR3 DNA: 45 bases, framed from base 1. For CDR1 and CDR2, the germline V gene (reference sequence) lists MNHEY and SMNVEV.